This T cell receptor beta chain was recovered during a study of blood T cell repertoires in COVID-19. Across the study: The analysed material was cDNA or gDNA that came from T cells, B-cell-depleted T cells, or PBMCs.

Assay used: immunoSEQ multiplex PCR; TCRdb lists only in-frame clones, some missing. The sample contains 140,000 to 150,000 clones, roughly 80% of which appear only once. This CDR3 spans 15 amino acids. Per the germline V gene, CDR1 is SGHAT and CDR2 is FQNNGV. The V gene end was trimmed by 6 bases and the J gene end by 4 bases; junction bases not matched to a gene: 11. The chain is built from TRBV11-2 and TRBJ1-2, with TRBD1 matching over 7 bases. The sequenced material came from PBMCs or T cells enriched from blood (not recorded which). The receptor was isolated from a middle-aged woman who had recovered from COVID-19. CDR3 DNA sequence: TGTGCCAGCAGTTACTCTGACAGGGTGGGCTATGGCTACACCTTC. Its translation is CASSYSDRVGYGYTF.